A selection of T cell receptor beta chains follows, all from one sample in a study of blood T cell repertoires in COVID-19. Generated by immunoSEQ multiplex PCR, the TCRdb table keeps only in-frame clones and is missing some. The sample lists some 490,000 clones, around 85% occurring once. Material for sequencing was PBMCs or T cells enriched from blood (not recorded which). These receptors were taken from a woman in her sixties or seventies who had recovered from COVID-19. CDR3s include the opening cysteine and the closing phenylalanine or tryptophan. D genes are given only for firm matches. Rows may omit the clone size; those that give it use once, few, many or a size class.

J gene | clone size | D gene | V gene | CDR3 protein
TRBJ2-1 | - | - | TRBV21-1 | CASSKAQGGNLNEQFF
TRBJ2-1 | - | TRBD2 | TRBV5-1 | CASSGALATLEQFF
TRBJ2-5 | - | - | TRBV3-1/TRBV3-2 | CASSSPSGANQETQYF
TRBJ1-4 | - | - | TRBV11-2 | CASSLTAGQEKLFF
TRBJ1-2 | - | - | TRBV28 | CASSLDIANYGYTF
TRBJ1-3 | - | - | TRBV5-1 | CASSSGSGHSGNTIYF
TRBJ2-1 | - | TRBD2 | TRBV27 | CASRLKGLAGREQFF
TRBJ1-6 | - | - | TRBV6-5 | CASGGSSYNSPLHF
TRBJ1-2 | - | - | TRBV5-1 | CASSSEGANYGYTF
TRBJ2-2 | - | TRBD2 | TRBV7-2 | CASSQTRLANTGELFF
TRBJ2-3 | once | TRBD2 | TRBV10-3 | CAISELAGETDTQYF
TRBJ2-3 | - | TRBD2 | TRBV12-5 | CASGFPPSGGSLAGDTQYF